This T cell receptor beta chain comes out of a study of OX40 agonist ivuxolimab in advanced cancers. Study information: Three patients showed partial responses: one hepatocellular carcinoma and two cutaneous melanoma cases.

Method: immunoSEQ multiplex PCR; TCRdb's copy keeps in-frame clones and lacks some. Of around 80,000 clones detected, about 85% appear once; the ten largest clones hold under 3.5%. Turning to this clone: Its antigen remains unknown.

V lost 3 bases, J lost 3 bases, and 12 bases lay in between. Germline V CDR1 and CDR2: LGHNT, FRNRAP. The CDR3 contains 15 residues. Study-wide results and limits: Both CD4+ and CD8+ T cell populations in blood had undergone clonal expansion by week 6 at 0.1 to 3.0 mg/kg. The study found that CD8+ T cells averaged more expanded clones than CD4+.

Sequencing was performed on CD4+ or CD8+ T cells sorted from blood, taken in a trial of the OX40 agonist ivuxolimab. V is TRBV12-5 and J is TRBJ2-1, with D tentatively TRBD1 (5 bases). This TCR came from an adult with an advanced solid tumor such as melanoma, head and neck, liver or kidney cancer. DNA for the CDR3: TGTGCTAGTGGTTTAGGGCAGGGATACTACAATGAGCAGTTCTTC. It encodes CASGLGQGYYNEQFF. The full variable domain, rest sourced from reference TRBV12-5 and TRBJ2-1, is DARVTQTPRHKVTEMGQEVTMRCQPILGHNTVFWYRQTMMQGLELLAYFRNRAPLDDSGMPKDRFSAEMPDATLATLKIQPSEPRDSAVYFCASGLGQGYYNEQFFGPGTRLTVL.